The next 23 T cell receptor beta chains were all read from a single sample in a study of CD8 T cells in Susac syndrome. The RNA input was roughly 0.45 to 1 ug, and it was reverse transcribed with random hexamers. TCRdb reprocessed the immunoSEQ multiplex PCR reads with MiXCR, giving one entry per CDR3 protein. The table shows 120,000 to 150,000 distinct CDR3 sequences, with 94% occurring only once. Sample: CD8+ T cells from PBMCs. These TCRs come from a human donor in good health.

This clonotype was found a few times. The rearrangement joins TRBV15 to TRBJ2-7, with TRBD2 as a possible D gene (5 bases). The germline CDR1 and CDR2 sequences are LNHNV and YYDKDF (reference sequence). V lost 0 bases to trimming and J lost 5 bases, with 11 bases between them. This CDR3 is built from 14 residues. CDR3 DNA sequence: TGTGCCACCAGCAGAGACAGAGAGGGTGACGAGCAGTACTTC. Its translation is CATSRDREGDEQYF.

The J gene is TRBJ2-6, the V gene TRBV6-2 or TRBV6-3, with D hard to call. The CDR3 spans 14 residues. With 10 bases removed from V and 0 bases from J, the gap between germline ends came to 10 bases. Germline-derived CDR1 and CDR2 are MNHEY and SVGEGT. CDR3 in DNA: TGTGCCACCACGAGTCTCTCTGGGGCCAACGTCCTGACTTTC. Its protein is CATTSLSGANVLTF.

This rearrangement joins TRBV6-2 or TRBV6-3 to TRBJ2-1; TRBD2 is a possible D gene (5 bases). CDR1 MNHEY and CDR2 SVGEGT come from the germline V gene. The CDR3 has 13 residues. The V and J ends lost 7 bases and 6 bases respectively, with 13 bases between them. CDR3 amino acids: CASTVARGNEQFF. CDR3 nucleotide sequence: TGTGCCAGCACCGTAGCGCGTGGCAATGAGCAGTTCTTC.

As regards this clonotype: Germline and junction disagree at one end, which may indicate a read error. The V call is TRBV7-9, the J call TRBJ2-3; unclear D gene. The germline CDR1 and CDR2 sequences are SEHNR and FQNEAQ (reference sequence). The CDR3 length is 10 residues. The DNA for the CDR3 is TGTGCCAGCGCCACGGCTCGGCCAAGTTTT. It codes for CASATARPSF. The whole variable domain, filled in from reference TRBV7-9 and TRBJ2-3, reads DTGVSQNPRHKITKRGQNVTFRCDPISEHNRLYWYRQTLGQGPEFLTYFQNEAQLEKSRLLSDRFSAERPKGSFSTLEIQRTEQGDSAMYLCASATARPSFGPGTRLTVL.

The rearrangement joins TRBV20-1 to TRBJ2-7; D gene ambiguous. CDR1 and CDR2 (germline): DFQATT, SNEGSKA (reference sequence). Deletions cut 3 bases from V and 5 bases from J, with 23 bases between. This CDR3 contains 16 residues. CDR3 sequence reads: CSARSGADWVADEQYF. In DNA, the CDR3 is TGCAGTGCTAGGTCCGGAGCCGATTGGGTGGCCGACGAGCAGTACTTC.

The CDR3 DNA reads TGCAGTGCTAGCGCCCTCGGGAGGGACCAAGAGACCCAGTACTTC. Translation gives CSASALGRDQETQYF. This sequence joins TRBV20-1 and TRBJ2-5, with 8 bases fitting TRBD2. Germline assignment: CDR1 DFQATT and CDR2 SNEGSKA (reference sequence). The ends lost 3 bases at V and 0 bases at J; junction bases unmatched: 6. The CDR3 has 15 amino acids.

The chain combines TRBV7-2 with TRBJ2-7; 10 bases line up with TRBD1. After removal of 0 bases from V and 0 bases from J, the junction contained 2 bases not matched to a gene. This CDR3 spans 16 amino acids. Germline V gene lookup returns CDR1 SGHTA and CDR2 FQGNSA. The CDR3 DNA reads TGTGCCAGCAGCTTAGCGGGACAGGGGTACTCCTACGAGCAGTACTTC. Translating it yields CASSLAGQGYSYEQYF. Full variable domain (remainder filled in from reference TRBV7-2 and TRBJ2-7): GAGVSQSPSNKVTEKGKDVELRCDPISGHTALYWYRQSLGQGLEFLIYFQGNSAPDKSGLPSDRFSAERTGGSVSTLTIQRTQQEDSAVYLCASSLAGQGYSYEQYFGPGTRLTVT.

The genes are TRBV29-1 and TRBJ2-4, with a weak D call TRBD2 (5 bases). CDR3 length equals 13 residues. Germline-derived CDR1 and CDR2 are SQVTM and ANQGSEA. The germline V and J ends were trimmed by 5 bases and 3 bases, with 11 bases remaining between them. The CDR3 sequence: CSVYGLGKNIQYF. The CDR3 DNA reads TGCAGCGTTTACGGACTTGGCAAAAACATTCAGTACTTC.

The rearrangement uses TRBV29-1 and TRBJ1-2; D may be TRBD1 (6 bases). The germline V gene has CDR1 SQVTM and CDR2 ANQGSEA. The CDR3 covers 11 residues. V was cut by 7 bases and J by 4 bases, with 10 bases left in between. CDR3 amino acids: CSAEGGYGYTF. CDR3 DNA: TGCAGCGCTGAGGGGGGCTATGGCTACACCTTC.

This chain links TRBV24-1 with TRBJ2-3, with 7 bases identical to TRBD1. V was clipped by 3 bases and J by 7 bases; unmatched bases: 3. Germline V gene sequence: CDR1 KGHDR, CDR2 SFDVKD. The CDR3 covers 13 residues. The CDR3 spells CATSDGQAYTQYF. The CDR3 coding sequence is TGTGCCACCAGTGATGGACAGGCCTATACGCAGTATTTT.

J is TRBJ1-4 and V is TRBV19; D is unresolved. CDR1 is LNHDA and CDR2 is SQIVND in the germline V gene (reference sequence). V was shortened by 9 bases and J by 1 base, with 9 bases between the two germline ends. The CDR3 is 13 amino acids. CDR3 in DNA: TGTGCCAGCCGACAAATAACTAATGAAAAACTGTTTTTT. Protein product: CASRQITNEKLFF.

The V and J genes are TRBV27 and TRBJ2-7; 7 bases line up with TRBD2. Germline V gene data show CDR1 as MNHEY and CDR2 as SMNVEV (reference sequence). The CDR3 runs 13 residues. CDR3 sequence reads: CAAGVIAGYEQYF. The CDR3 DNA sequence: TGTGCTGCGGGAGTAATAGCAGGCTACGAGCAGTACTTC.

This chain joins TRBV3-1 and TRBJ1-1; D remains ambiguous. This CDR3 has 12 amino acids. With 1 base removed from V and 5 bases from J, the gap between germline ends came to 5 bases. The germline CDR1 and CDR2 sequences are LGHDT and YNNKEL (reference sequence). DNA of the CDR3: TGTGCCAGCAGCCAAGGGGAGACTGAAGCTTTCTTT. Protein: CASSQGETEAFF.

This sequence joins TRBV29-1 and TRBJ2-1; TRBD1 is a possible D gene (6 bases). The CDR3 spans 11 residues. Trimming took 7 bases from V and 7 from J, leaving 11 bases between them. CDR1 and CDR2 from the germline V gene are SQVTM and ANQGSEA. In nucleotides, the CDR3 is TGCAGCGGCGTTACAGGGAATGAGCAGTTCTTC. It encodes CSGVTGNEQFF.

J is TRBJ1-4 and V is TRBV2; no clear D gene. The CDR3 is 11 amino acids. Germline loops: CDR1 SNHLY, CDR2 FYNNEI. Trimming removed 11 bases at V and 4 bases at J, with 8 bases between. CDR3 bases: TGTGCCGCGAGGGATAATGAAAAACTGTTTTTT. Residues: CAARDNEKLFF.

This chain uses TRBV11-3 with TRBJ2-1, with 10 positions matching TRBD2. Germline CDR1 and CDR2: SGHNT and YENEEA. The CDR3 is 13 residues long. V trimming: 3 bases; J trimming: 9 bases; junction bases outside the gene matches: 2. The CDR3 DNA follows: TGTGCCAGCAGCTTCTTAGCGGGAGGTGAGCAGTTCTTC. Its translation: CASSFLAGGEQFF.

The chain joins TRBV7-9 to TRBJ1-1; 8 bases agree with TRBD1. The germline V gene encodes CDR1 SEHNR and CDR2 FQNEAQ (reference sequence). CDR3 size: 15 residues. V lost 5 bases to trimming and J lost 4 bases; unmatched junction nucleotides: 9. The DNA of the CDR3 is TGTGCCAGCAGCCCCGCAGGGGGCGGGACCACTGAAGCTTTCTTT. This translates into CASSPAGGGTTEAFF.

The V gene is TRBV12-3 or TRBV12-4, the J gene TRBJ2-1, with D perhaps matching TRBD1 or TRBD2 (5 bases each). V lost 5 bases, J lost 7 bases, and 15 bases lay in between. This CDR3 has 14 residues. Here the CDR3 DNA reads TGTGCCAGCAGTCCTCCCGGGGCAGAAAATGAGCAGTTCTTC. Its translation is CASSPPGAENEQFF.

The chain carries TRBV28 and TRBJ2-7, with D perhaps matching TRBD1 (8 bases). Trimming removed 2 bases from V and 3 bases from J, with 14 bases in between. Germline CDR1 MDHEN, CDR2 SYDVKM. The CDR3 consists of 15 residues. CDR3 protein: CASSLGQGGDYEQYF. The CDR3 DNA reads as TGTGCCAGCAGTTTAGGACAGGGAGGGGACTACGAGCAGTACTTC.

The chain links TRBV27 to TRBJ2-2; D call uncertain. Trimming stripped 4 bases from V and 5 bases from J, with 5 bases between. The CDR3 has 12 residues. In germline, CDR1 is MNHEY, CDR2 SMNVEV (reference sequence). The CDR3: CASSSGTGELFF. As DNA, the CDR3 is TGTGCCAGCAGTTCGGGTACCGGGGAGCTGTTTTTT.

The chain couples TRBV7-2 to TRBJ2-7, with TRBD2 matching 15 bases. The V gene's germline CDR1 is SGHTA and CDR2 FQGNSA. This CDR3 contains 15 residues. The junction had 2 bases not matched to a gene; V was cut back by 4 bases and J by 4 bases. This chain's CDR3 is CASSSGLAGGYEQYF. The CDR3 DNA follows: TGTGCCAGCAGCTCCGGACTAGCGGGAGGGTACGAGCAGTACTTC.

CDR3 amino acids: CASSRNEQYF. For the CDR3, the DNA is TGTGCCAGCAGCCGAAACGAGCAGTACTTC. The chain couples TRBV7-9 to TRBJ2-7, with D unresolved. Looked up from germline, CDR1 is SEHNR and CDR2 is FQNEAQ (reference sequence). This CDR3 has 10 amino acids. V dropped 5 bases and J dropped 5 bases, with 4 bases sitting between them.

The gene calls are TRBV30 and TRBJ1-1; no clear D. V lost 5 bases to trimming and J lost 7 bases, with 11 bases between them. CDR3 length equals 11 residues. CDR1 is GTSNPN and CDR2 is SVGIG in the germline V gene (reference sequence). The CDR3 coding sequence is TGTGCCTGGGAACGGTTATTTGAAGCTTTCTTT. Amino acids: CAWERLFEAFF.